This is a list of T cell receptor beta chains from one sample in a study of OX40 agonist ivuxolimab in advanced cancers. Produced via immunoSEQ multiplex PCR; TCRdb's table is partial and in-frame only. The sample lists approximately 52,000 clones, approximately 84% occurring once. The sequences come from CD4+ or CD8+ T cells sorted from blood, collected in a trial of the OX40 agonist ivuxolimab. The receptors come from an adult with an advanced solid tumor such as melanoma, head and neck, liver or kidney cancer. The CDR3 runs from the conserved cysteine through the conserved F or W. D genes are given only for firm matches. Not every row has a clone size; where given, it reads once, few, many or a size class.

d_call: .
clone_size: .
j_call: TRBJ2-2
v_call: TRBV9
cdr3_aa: CASSPGLASGELFF
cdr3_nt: TGTGCCAGCAGCCCAGGTCTGGCGTCGGGGGAGCTGTTTTTT

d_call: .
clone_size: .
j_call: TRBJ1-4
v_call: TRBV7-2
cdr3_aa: CASSLSLYEKLFF
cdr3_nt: TGTGCCAGCAGCTTAAGTCTGTATGAAAAACTGTTTTTT

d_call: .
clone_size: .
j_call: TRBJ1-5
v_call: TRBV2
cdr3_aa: CASRDPRGNQPQHF
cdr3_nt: TGTGCCAGCAGGGACCCTAGGGGCAATCAGCCCCAGCATTTT

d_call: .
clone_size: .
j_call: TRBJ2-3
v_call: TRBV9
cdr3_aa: CASARRGADTQYF
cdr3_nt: TGTGCCAGCGCTCGTCGAGGAGCAGATACGCAGTATTTT

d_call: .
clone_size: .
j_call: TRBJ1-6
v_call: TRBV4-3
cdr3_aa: CASSQSPPRGGSPLHF
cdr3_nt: TGCGCCAGCAGCCAGTCCCCCCCCCGGGGAGGTTCACCCCTCCACTTT

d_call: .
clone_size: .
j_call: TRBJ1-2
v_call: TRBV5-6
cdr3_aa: CASSRELRVGYTF
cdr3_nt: TGTGCCAGCAGCCGTGAATTAAGGGTTGGCTACACCTTC

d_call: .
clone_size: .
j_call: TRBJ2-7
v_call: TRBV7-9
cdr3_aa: CASSAYYEQYF
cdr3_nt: TGTGCCAGCAGCGCATACTACGAGCAGTACTTC

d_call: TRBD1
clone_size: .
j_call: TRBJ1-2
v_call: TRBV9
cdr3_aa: CASSVDGGTGYGYTF
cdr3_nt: TGTGCCAGCAGCGTAGACGGCGGGACAGGTTATGGCTACACCTTC

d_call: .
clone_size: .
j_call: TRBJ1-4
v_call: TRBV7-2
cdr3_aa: CASSLVAQANEKLFF
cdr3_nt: TGTGCCAGCAGCTTAGTGGCACAGGCAAATGAAAAACTGTTTTTT

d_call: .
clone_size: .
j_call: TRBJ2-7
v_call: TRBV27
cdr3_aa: CASTGRSTYEQYF
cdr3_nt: TGTGCCAGCACGGGACGGTCGACCTACGAGCAGTACTTC

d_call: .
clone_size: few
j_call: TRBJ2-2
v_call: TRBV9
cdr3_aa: CASSVAGNTGELFF
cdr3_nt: TGTGCCAGCAGCGTTGCAGGGAACACCGGGGAGCTGTTTTTT

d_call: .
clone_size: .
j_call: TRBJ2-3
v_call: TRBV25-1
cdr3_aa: CASSEDLSTDTQYF
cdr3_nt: TGTGCCAGCAGTGAAGACCTTTCCACAGATACGCAGTATTTT

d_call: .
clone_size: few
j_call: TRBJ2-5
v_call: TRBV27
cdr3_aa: CASSTGLRKTQYF
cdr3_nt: TGTGCCAGCAGTACCGGACTTAGGAAGACCCAGTACTTC

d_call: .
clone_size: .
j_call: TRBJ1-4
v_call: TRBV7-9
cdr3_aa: CASSFVQGNNDKLFF
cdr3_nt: TGTGCCAGCAGCTTCGTACAGGGAAATAATGACAAACTGTTTTTT

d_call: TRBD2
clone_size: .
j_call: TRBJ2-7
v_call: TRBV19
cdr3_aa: CASSGGLGYEQYF
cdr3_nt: TGTGCCAGTAGTGGGGGACTAGGCTACGAGCAGTACTTC

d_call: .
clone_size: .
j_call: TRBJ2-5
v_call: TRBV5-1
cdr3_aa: CASSLAGETQYF
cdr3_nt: TGCGCCAGCAGCTTGGCCGGTGAGACCCAGTACTTC

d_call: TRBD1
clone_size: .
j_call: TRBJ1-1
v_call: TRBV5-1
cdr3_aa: CASSLQGRGMNTEAFF
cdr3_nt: TGCGCCAGCAGCTTACAGGGGAGGGGGATGAACACTGAAGCTTTCTTT

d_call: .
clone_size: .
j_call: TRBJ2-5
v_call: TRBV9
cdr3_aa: CASSVGGGGGGETQYF
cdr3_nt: TGTGCCAGCAGCGTAGGGGGGGGAGGGGGAGGAGAGACCCAGTACTTC

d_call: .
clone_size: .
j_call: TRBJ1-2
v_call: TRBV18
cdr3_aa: CASSLRRTGNGGGYTF
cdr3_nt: TGTGCCAGCTCACTACGGCGAACAGGGAACGGGGGTGGCTACACCTTC

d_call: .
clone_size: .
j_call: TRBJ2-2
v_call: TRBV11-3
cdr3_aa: CASSFRSWTGELFF
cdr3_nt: TGTGCCAGCAGCTTCCGGAGTTGGACCGGGGAGCTGTTTTTT

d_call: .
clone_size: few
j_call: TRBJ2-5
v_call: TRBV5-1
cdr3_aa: CASSVGGQETQYF
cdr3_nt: TGCGCCAGCAGCGTGGGTGGGCAAGAGACCCAGTACTTC

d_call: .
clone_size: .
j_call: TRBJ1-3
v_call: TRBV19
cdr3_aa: CASSLPGPIYF
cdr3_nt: TGTGCCAGTAGCCTGCCCGGGCCCATATATTTT

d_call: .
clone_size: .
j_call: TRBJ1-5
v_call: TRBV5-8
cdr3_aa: CASSLVGRAGQPQHF
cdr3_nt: TGTGCCAGCAGCTTGGTCGGCAGGGCGGGACAGCCCCAGCATTTT

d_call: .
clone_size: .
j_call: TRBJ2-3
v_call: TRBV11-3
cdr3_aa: CASSSGGPTDTQYF
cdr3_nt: TGTGCCAGCAGCTCTGGCGGTCCAACAGATACGCAGTATTTT

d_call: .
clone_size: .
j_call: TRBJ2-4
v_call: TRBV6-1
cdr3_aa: CASSAPPLAIQYF
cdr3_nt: TGTGCCAGCAGTGCCCCCCCCCTAGCGATTCAGTACTTC

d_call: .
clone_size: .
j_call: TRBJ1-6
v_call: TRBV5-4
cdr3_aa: CASSLEGVENSPLHF
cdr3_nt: TGTGCCAGCAGCTTGGAAGGCGTTGAGAATTCACCCCTCCACTTT

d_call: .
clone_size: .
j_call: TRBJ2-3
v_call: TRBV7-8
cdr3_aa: CASSSQADTQYF
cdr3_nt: TGTGCCAGCAGTTCTCAGGCAGATACGCAGTATTTT

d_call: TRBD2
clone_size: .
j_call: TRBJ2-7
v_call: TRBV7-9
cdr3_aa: CASSDRLAGGVQYF
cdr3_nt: TGTGCCAGCAGCGACCGCCTAGCGGGAGGGGTGCAGTACTTC

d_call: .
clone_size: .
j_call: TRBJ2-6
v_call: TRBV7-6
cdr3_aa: CASSLGQDPFVSGANVLTF
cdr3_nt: TGTGCCAGCAGCTTAGGGCAGGACCCCTTCGTCTCTGGGGCCAACGTCCTGACTTTC

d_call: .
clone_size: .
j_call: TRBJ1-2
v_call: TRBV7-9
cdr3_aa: CASSLGDTGKGYTF
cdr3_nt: TGTGCCAGCAGCTTGGGAGATACAGGGAAGGGCTACACCTTC

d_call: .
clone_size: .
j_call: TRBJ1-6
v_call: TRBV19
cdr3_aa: CASSGGYNSPLHF
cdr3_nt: TGTGCCAGTAGTGGCGGCTATAATTCACCCCTCCACTTT

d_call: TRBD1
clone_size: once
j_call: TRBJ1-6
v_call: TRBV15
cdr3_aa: CATSTRTGDSPLHF
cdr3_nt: TGTGCCACCAGCACCAGGACAGGGGACTCACCCCTCCACTTT